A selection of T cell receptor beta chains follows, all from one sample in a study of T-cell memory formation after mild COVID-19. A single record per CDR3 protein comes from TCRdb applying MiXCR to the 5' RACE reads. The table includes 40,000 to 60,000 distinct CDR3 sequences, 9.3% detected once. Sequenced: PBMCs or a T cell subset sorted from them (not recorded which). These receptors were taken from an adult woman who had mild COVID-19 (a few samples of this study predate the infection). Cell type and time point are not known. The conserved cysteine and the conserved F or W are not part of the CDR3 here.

ASSAHYSYSNQPQH,TRBJ1-5,TRBV6-2/TRBV6-3
ASRLSSYEQY,TRBJ2-7,TRBV2
SSVDRDYGYT,TRBJ1-2,TRBV29-1
ATKQTGLEQY,TRBJ2-7,TRBV6-2/TRBV6-3
SARDPNRGNLAGNEQF,TRBJ2-1,TRBV20-1
AIGRGGHLR,TRBJ2-3,TRBV10-3
ASSEFGTPSRTDTQY,TRBJ2-3,TRBV6-4
ASGSTHISYNEQF,TRBJ2-1,TRBV12-3/TRBV12-4
AWKAGGNIQY,TRBJ2-4,TRBV30
ASRPYTGNQPQH,TRBJ1-5,TRBV6-1
ASSERGSNTEAF,TRBJ1-1,TRBV7-3
SARATGLAGVRYAGELF,TRBJ2-2,TRBV20-1
ASSQGQGGTDTQY,TRBJ2-3,TRBV4-2
ASSQALAGISGANVLT,TRBJ2-6,TRBV3-1
ASSQDGRGRAGETQY,TRBJ2-5,TRBV4-2
SARDFETQY,TRBJ2-5,TRBV20-1
ASSSGPIRNTEAF,TRBJ1-1,TRBV7-2
ASRRTGRLSSYNEQF,TRBJ2-1,TRBV6-5
ATSDQGSAGDTQY,TRBJ2-3,TRBV24-1
ASSIGETQY,TRBJ2-5,TRBV13
ASSLAGGQYYGYT,TRBJ1-2,TRBV7-8
SASEGVYEQY,TRBJ2-7,TRBV20-1
ASSSSGTASGEQY,TRBJ2-7,TRBV7-2
AWSGLAGGAQETQY,TRBJ2-5,TRBV30
ASSVDPFPLTSGSANEQF,TRBJ2-1,TRBV9
ASSLGQGPPHYGYT,TRBJ1-2,TRBV7-9
ASSYEWTGANVLT,TRBJ2-6,TRBV6-5
ASSLDTSGRSQF,TRBJ2-1,TRBV7-2
ASSLGQGAYEQY,TRBJ2-7,TRBV14
ASSFSGRGEQY,TRBJ2-7,TRBV7-2
SVEGNPGSDTDTQY,TRBJ2-3,TRBV29-1
ASNGGTGEHYGYT,TRBJ1-2,TRBV12-3/TRBV12-4
ASSLIGQHSPLH,TRBJ1-6,TRBV5-6
ASSEVEATSYEQY,TRBJ2-7,TRBV25-1
ASRKGARSYGYT,TRBJ1-2,TRBV6-5
AISRSGKNYGYT,TRBJ1-2,TRBV10-3
ATRDTSWTGELF,TRBJ2-2,TRBV12-3/TRBV12-4
ASSVGQGGVTDTQY,TRBJ2-3,TRBV5-1
ASSQVVGTGYNEQF,TRBJ2-1,TRBV4-1
ASSLEEVMAPGLVGAAVEAF,TRBJ1-1,TRBV5-4
SARQGLNYGYT,TRBJ1-2,TRBV20-1
ASSPRIAGGQETQY,TRBJ2-5,TRBV18
ASNVGGNHRSTQF,TRBJ2-1,TRBV27
ASSLTPTGISGNTIY,TRBJ1-3,TRBV7-6
ASSYLYGARNTEAF,TRBJ1-1,TRBV6-5
ASSLDHRGETQY,TRBJ2-5,TRBV5-4
ASSPAAGTDTQY,TRBJ2-3,TRBV12-3/TRBV12-4
ASSYGVSDEAF,TRBJ1-1,TRBV6-2/TRBV6-3
ASSPLRGDTQY,TRBJ2-3,TRBV7-6
ASSSGLAGSTDTQY,TRBJ2-3,TRBV5-1
ASRLDGGSDTQY,TRBJ2-3,TRBV6-2/TRBV6-3
ASSRTAFYEQY,TRBJ2-7,TRBV11-2
ASKDLGGELF,TRBJ2-2,TRBV3-1
ASDPTGLFRAF,TRBJ1-1,TRBV6-1
ASSNGNYNEQF,TRBJ2-1,TRBV19
ASRATGIRYT,TRBJ1-2,TRBV12-3/TRBV12-4